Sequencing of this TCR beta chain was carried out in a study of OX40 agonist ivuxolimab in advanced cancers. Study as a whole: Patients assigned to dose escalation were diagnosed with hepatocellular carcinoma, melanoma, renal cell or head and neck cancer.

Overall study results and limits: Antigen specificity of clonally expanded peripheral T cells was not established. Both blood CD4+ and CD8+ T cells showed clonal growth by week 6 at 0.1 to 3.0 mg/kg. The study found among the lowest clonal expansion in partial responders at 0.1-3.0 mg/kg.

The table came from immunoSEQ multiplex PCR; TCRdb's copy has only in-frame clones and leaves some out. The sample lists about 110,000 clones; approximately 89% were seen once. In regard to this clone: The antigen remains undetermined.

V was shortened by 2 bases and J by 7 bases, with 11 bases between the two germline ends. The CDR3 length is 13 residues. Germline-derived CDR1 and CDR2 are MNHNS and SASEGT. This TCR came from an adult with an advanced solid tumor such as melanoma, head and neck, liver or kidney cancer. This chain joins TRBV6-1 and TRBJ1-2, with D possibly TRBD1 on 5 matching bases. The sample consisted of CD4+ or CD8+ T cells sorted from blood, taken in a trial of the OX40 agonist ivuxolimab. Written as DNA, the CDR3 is TGTGCCAGCAGTGAAAACGGGGCAGGTGGCTACACCTTC. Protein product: CASSENGAGGYTF.